Listed below are T cell receptor beta chains from one sample, sequenced in a study of cytomegalovirus exposure and HLA in healthy donors. The protocol was immunoSEQ multiplex PCR, while the TCRdb copy is restricted to in-frame clones and leaves out a portion. Here the sample spans 130,000 to 150,000 clones, roughly three quarters being singletons. Input material: PBMCs. These receptors were obtained from a male donor in good health and CMV-seronegative. Each CDR3 is given with its conserved first and last residue.

CDR3,V
CASGWLAGEQFF,TRBV5-8
CASTETATGEQFF,TRBV28
CASSYLGRTEAFF,TRBV6-5
CASSERQVPPSYEQYF,TRBV2
CASSVATGSSYEQYF,TRBV9
CASSLDSLGNTEAFF,TRBV5-1
CASSFNRGAYEQYF,TRBV5-6
CASSEKLNEKLFF,TRBV2
CASSLTGTDTEAFF,TRBV19
CSVGQGGYQPQHF,TRBV29-1
CASSRNYEQYF,TRBV6-6
CASSLLDGVGYEQYF,TRBV7-2
CASSFITDGVVAFF,TRBV28
CASSPFGRQVTDTQYF,TRBV5-1
CASSDTTGEEPYEQYF,TRBV9
CASRYSTGTPFDYEQYF,TRBV28
CASSLESGGGYGYTF,TRBV5-4
CASSQDLGREEGYTF,TRBV4-3
CASSEPRSLPLATNEKLFF,TRBV9
CASSVTGDTGELFF,TRBV9
CASSLDRDRATDTQYF,TRBV28
CASSPDRLHQPQHF,TRBV28
CASSRGQAWDTGELFF,TRBV2
CSPPHGQAQGIYEQYF,TRBV29-1
CASAGGYTGELFF,TRBV7-6
CASNRRGPPNYGYTF,TRBV28
CASSKTSSYEQYF,TRBV7-6
CSVARDRAPYEQYF,TRBV29-1
CATSGGEPGGEQFF,TRBV15
CASSQVYSGVNTGELFF,TRBV4-1
CASSLWGQGTSYEQYF,TRBV28
CSVSLSAGELFF,TRBV29-1
CASTTSHYPALKAFF,TRBV19
CASSAPPQGFSGNTIYF,TRBV6-4
CATNDRVFEKLFF,TRBV7-9
CASSYTADQPQHF,TRBV6-6
CASSVATGELFF,TRBV9
CASSLLQGLGEQYF,TRBV5-1
CASSIVDRSEAFF,TRBV18
CASSVEGISYEQYF,TRBV9
CASSQSRGSQRGSSGEDTGELFF,TRBV23-1
CAIGQPNEKLFF,TRBV6-1
CASNPLGGARDEQFF,TRBV6-5
CASSLDRNTEAFF,TRBV5-4
CASRRGSYNEQFF,TRBV19
CASSSSKAAYEQYF,TRBV5-1
CASSYSGGYGYTF,TRBV6-5
CASSLADRVIYQANTIYF,TRBV7-9
CATSARDKEADTQYF,TRBV15
CASSPPGVRNTEAFF,TRBV28